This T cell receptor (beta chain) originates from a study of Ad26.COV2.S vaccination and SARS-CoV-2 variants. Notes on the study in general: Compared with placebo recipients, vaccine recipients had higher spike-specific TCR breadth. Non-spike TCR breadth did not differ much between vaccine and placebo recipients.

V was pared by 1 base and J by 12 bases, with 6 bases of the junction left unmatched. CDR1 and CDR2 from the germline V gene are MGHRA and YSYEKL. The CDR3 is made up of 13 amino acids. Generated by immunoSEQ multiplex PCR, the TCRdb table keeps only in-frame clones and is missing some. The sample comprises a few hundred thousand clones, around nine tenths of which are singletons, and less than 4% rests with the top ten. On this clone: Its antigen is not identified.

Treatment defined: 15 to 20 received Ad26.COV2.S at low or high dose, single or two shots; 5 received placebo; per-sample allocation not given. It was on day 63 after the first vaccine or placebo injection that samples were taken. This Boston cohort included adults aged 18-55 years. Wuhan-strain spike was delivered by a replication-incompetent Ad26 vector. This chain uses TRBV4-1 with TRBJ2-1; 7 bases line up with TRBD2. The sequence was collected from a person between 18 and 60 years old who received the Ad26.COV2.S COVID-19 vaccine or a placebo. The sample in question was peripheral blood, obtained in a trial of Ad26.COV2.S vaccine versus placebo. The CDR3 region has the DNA TGCGCCAGCAGCCAAGGGGGGGGTACAGGGCAGTTCTTC. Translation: CASSQGGGTGQFF.